This is a list of T cell receptor beta chains from one sample in a study of identifying expanded T cells in peripheral blood. Profiled with immunoSEQ multiplex PCR; TCRdb holds only in-frame clones, not every one. The sample carries under 130,000 clones, around nine tenths recorded once. The sequencing input was blood. These receptors originate from a person aged 18 to 70 in good health. CDR3s include the opening cysteine and the closing phenylalanine or tryptophan.

>TRBJ1-2|TRBV7-2
CASSEGTNYGYTF
>TRBJ2-7|TRBV27
CASSTHRGSVYEQYF
>TRBJ1-1|TRBV19
CASRVGGVNTEAFF
>TRBJ2-2|TRBV15
CATSPPRVAIGELFF
>TRBJ1-4|TRBV7-2
CASSPVPGQGDWAEKLFF
>TRBJ2-3|TRBV11-3
CASSRRQGLTDTQYF
>TRBJ2-3|TRBV7-2
CASSLPGRYTQYF
>TRBJ2-7|TRBV9
CASSVALGYEQYF
>TRBJ1-1|TRBV5-1
CASSPEAAGSEAFF
>TRBJ1-1|TRBV6-6
CAGGSNTEAFF
>TRBJ2-3|TRBV6-5
CASSYGDRGWDTQYF
>TRBJ1-1|TRBV6-5
CASIDRVYTEAFF
>TRBJ2-7|TRBV5-4
CASSLAGGAKYEQYF
>TRBJ1-6|TRBV7-6
CASSPRNNSPLHF
>TRBJ2-3|TRBV2
CASGLEVTDTQYF
>TRBJ1-3|TRBV29-1
CSVEAGAGGNTIYF
>TRBJ2-1|TRBV6-6
CASSRSQVYYNEQFF
>TRBJ2-6|TRBV30
CARRVNSGANVLTF
>TRBJ1-2|TRBV19
CASIGQGAGSYGYTF
>TRBJ2-2|TRBV28
CASSFSGATGELFF
>TRBJ2-2|TRBV7-6
CASSAVQGASTGELFF
>TRBJ2-5|TRBV10-3
CAISGGETQYF
>TRBJ1-5|TRBV5-6
CASSLAGRGSNQPQHF
>TRBJ2-1|TRBV19
CASSIIASGGDEQFF
>TRBJ1-5|TRBV28
CASSPLRGAVNQPQHF
>TRBJ2-1|TRBV6-5
CASTPLGGKQFF
>TRBJ1-2|TRBV11-2
CASSPEGGYGYTF
>TRBJ2-7|TRBV5-1
CASSLDGGIEQYF
>TRBJ1-6|TRBV28
CASSPGQGRSPLHF
>TRBJ2-1|TRBV27
CASSALAGVYNEQFF
>TRBJ2-1|TRBV9
CASSRGNPGRRDRDNEQFF
>TRBJ2-5|TRBV6-5
CASSYSAGNRETQYF
>TRBJ2-7|TRBV7-9
CASSPLEQYF
>TRBJ2-1|TRBV29-1
CSAVDSGYNEQFF
>TRBJ2-5|TRBV19
CASSRQGRETQYF
>TRBJ2-7|TRBV5-6
CASSVAGVPEQYF
>TRBJ2-1|TRBV4-3
CASSQDLGSLNEQFF
>TRBJ2-3|TRBV7-8
CASCTGLVHTDTQYF
>TRBJ2-6|TRBV4-2
CASSQDGDGANVLTF
>TRBJ2-3|TRBV27
CASSLPPGTQYF
>TRBJ1-1|TRBV29-1
CSVQDRGGGSNTEAFF
>TRBJ1-4|TRBV27
CASRDRLGEKLFF
>TRBJ2-3|TRBV11-1
CASSTPGRLDSGTDTQYF
>TRBJ2-7|TRBV2
CASSRRLRASYEQYF
>TRBJ1-5|TRBV27
CASSLRKTGHSNQPQHF
>TRBJ2-7|TRBV6-5
CASSYSGQGSYEQYF
>TRBJ1-5|TRBV19
CASTRQGLRNQPQHF
>TRBJ2-2|TRBV10-3
CAIRDRKGTGELFF
>TRBJ2-7|TRBV5-4
CASSLAKEMGREQYF
>TRBJ2-5|TRBV2
CASIRALQETQYF
>TRBJ2-2|TRBV7-6
CASSLRGFGTGELFF
>TRBJ2-2|TRBV10-3
CAIGSGRNTGELFF
>TRBJ2-5|TRBV4-1
CASSPNGKTQYF
>TRBJ2-7|TRBV4-3
CASSQDAGRAPYEQYF
>TRBJ1-1|TRBV19
CASSIQGHTEAFF